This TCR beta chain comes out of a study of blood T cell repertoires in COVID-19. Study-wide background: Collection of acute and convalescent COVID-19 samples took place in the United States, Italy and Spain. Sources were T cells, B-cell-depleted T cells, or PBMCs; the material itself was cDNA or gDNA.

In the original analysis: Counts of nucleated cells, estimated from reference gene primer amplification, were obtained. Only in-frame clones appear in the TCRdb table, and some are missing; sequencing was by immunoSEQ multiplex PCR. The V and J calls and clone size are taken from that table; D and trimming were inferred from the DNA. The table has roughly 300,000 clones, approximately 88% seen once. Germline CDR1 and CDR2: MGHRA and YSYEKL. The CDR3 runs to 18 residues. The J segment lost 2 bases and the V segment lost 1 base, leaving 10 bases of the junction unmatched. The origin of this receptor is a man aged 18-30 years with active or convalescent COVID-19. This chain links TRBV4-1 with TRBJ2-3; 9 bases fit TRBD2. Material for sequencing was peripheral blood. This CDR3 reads CASSQGKAGGLYTDTQYF. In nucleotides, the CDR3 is TGCGCCAGCAGCCAAGGGAAGGCGGGGGGGCTATACACAGATACGCAGTATTTT.